These 10 T cell receptor beta chains share one sample of origin, sequenced in a study of CD8+ T cells in alopecia areata. Following extraction, RNA underwent reverse transcription to cDNA, which served as the sequencing template. Profiled with immunoSEQ multiplex PCR; TCRdb holds only in-frame clones, not every one. The sample lists some 150,000 clones, around half occurring once. As to treatment: oral pan-JAK inhibitor, 5-10 mg twice daily. The material was CD8+ T cells sorted from blood, obtained at week 4, from a patient treated with tofacitinib. Source of these receptors: a human donor with alopecia areata.

This clone was seen a handful of times. The V call is TRBV30, the J call TRBJ2-7; TRBD2 agrees at 8 bases. CDR3 length equals 15 residues. The V segment lost 4 bases and the J segment 2 bases; nucleotides outside the gene matches: 10. Germline CDR1 reads GTSNPN; CDR2 reads SVGIG (reference sequence). CDR3 coding DNA: TGTGCCTGGACCAAACGGGGGGGAACCCCCTACGAGCAGTACTTC. Its protein is CAWTKRGGTPYEQYF.

The V call is TRBV5-4, the J call TRBJ1-1, with a possible D match to TRBD1 (6 bases). Germline CDR1 reads SGHNT; CDR2 reads YYREEE (reference sequence). The CDR3 totals 12 residues. V was shortened by 7 bases and J by 7 bases, with 14 bases between the two germline ends. CDR3 nucleotide sequence: TGTGCCAGCGGTAGGACAGCTAGTGAAGCTTTCTTT. Translating it yields CASGRTASEAFF.

The chain recombines TRBV19 with TRBJ2-3, with 14 nucleotides matching TRBD2. CDR3 length: 18 residues. Per the germline V gene, CDR1 is LNHDA and CDR2 is SQIVND (reference sequence). Trimming removed 5 bases from V and 0 bases from J; junction bases left unmatched: 7. CDR3 in amino acids: CASSPRLAGGPSTDTQYF. CDR3 coding DNA: TGTGCCAGTAGTCCTCGACTAGCGGGGGGGCCTAGCACAGATACGCAGTATTTT.

The chain carries TRBV6-6 and TRBJ2-3; the D is unclear. V lost 4 bases to trimming and J lost 2 bases, with 4 bases between them. From germline, CDR1 is MNHNY and CDR2 SVGAGI (reference sequence). This CDR3 has 12 amino acids. This CDR3 is CASSSSTDTQYF. CDR3 in DNA: TGTGCCAGCAGTTCCTCCACAGATACGCAGTATTTT.

The chain employs TRBV6-5 and TRBJ2-7; TRBD1 matches 8 bases. The CDR3 contains 12 residues. The germline CDR1 and CDR2 sequences are MNHEY and SVGAGI. Unmatched junction bases numbered 3, after V lost 8 bases and J lost 3 bases. The CDR3 DNA is TGTGCCAGCGGCACAGGGGGCTACGAGCAGTACTTC. This sequence encodes CASGTGGYEQYF.

This clone was observed a single time. The chain is built from TRBV4-3 and TRBJ2-1, with unresolved D. Trimming cost V 3 bases and J 1 base, with 7 bases left between them. This CDR3 comprises 14 residues. The V gene's germline CDR1 is LGHNA and CDR2 YSLEER. DNA for the CDR3: TGCGCCAGCAGCCAGTCCCGTTCCTACAATGAGCAGTTCTTC. Protein sequence: CASSQSRSYNEQFF.

The gene calls are TRBV4-1 and TRBJ2-2; tentatively, D is TRBD2 (6 bases). The CDR3 is 15 residues long. The germline CDR1 and CDR2 sequences are MGHRA and YSYEKL. With 0 bases removed from V and 9 bases from J, the gap between germline ends came to 14 bases. In nucleotides, the CDR3 is TGCGCCAGCAGCCAAGATTGGGGGGAAATGAGGGAGCTGTTTTTT. Residues: CASSQDWGEMRELFF.

The genes are TRBV29-1 and TRBJ1-2, with TRBD1 as a possible D gene (5 bases). Per germline, CDR1 SQVTM and CDR2 ANQGSEA. The CDR3 length is 13 residues. The V gene lost 3 bases and the J gene lost 8 bases, with 16 bases spanning the gap. This CDR3 is CSVDPQAWSGYTF. In DNA form, the CDR3 reads TGCAGCGTTGACCCACAGGCCTGGAGCGGCTACACCTTC.

J is TRBJ2-1 and V is TRBV5-1; 7 positions agree with TRBD2. The V gene end was trimmed by 2 bases and the J gene end by 8 bases; junction bases not matched to a gene: 7. CDR3 length equals 14 residues. The germline V gene has CDR1 SGHRS and CDR2 YFSETQ. CDR3 protein: CASSLEGLSDEQFF. In DNA form, the CDR3 reads TGCGCCAGCAGCTTAGAGGGACTATCCGATGAGCAGTTCTTC.

This clone was recorded a few times. The chain carries TRBV25-1 and TRBJ2-7; no definite D call. CDR3 size: 13 residues. V lost 4 bases, J lost 1 base, and 8 bases lay in between. CDR1 is MGHDK, CDR2 SYGVNS, per germline. The CDR3 loop reads CASSGTDSYEQYF. CDR3 nucleotides: TGTGCCAGCAGTGGAACAGATTCCTACGAGCAGTACTTC.